This passage covers 2 T cell receptor beta chains from one sample sequenced in a study of blood T cell repertoires in COVID-19. Clones were sequenced by immunoSEQ multiplex PCR, and TCRdb holds only the in-frame ones, with some missing. Of over 300,000 clones listed, approximately 88% were seen once; the top ten hold 0.9% to 1%. Sequenced: PBMCs or T cells enriched from blood (not recorded which). These receptor sequences come from a woman aged 30 to 39 with acute COVID-19.

This chain uses TRBV2 with TRBJ1-6; tentatively, D is TRBD1 (6 bases). CDR1 is SNHLY, CDR2 FYNNEI, per germline. V gave up 10 bases and J gave up 10 bases, with 23 bases separating them. CDR3 length: 15 amino acids. The CDR3 nucleotides are TGTGCCATCCTGCCGGGGCAGGGGATGCGATCACCCCTCCACTTT. Translating it yields CAILPGQGMRSPLHF.

This chain connects TRBV7-2 to TRBJ2-1, with a tentative D call TRBD1 (6 bases). The CDR3 covers 15 residues. The V and J ends lost 1 base and 2 bases respectively, with 9 bases between them. Germline assignment: CDR1 SGHTA and CDR2 FQGNSA. The DNA of the CDR3 is TGTGCCAGCAGCTTAGGGACAGCTACCTACAATGAGCAGTTCTTC. Translated, it gives CASSLGTATYNEQFF. The full variable domain, in which reference TRBV7-2 and TRBJ2-1 provide the parts outside the CDR3, is GAGVSQSPSNKVTEKGKDVELRCDPISGHTALYWYRQSLGQGLEFLIYFQGNSAPDKSGLPSDRFSAERTGGSVSTLTIQRTQQEDSAVYLCASSLGTATYNEQFFGPGTRLTVL.